A selection of T cell receptor beta chains follows, all from one sample in a study of CD8 T cells in Susac syndrome. TCRdb reprocessed the immunoSEQ multiplex PCR reads with MiXCR, giving one entry per CDR3 protein. The sample records 200,000 to 250,000 distinct CDR3 sequences, over 90% being singletons. Sequencing used CD4+ T cells from PBMCs. The receptors come from a human donor with Susac syndrome. Each CDR3 is given with its conserved first and last residue. D genes are given only for firm matches. Clone size is given for some rows only: seen once, a few or many times, or a class if the clone is expanded.

J,D,size,V,DNA,CDR3
TRBJ2-3,TRBD2,-,TRBV20-1,TGCAGTGCTAGAGCGACTAGCGGGGGCCTGGGTTCTTCCTCGCAGTATTTT,CSARATSGGLGSSSQYF
TRBJ2-2,TRBD2,once,TRBV30,TGTGCCTGGGTTCCAACGATAGCGGGGGGCGCCGGGGAGCTGTTTTTT,CAWVPTIAGGAGELFF
TRBJ2-1,TRBD2,-,TRBV5-1,TGCGCCAGCAGCTTTAGTAGCGGGCCCTACAATGAGCAGTTCTTC,CASSFSSGPYNEQFF
TRBJ1-5,TRBD1,-,TRBV27,TGTGCCAGCAGACCCGACAGGGATCAGCCCCAGCATTTT,CASRPDRDQPQHF
TRBJ2-7,-,-,TRBV12-3/TRBV12-4,TGTGCCAGCAGTTTTTCGTCCTACTACGAGCAGTACTTC,CASSFSSYYEQYF
TRBJ2-1,TRBD2,-,TRBV12-3/TRBV12-4,TGTGCCAGCAGCCGGACTAGCGGGGACCACTACAATGAGCAGTTCTTC,CASSRTSGDHYNEQFF
TRBJ1-5,-,-,TRBV30,TGTGCCTGGAGTGCGGACGGAGGCAATCAGCCCCAGCATTTT,CAWSADGGNQPQHF
TRBJ2-7,-,-,TRBV5-1,TGCGCCAGCAGCGAAGGGTTCTACGAGCAGTACTTC,CASSEGFYEQYF
TRBJ2-7,TRBD2,-,TRBV29-1,TGCAGCGTTGAAGATCCCAGCGGGGGACACTCCTTGGAGGAGCAGTACTTC,CSVEDPSGGHSLEEQYF
TRBJ1-6,TRBD1,-,TRBV28,TGTGCCAGCAGTTCGGGACAGGGAGCACCGGGTTCACCCCTCCACTTT,CASSSGQGAPGSPLHF
TRBJ2-5,-,-,TRBV20-1,TGCAGTGCTTCCACCCCGTGGGGGGTCCAAGAGACCCAGTACTTC,CSASTPWGVQETQYF
TRBJ2-5,TRBD2,-,TRBV5-4,TGTGCCAGCAGCCCAGTACCTAGCGGGGGAGAGACCCAGTACTTC,CASSPVPSGGETQYF
TRBJ2-1,-,-,TRBV7-2,TGTGCCAGCAGCTTAGCGGGGTTCGCCTACAATGAGCAGTTCTTC,CASSLAGFAYNEQFF
TRBJ2-3,TRBD1,-,TRBV27,TGTGCCAGCAGTCCCAAGGACAGGGGATACACAGATACGCAGTATTTT,CASSPKDRGYTDTQYF
TRBJ2-7,TRBD2,once,TRBV7-8,TGTGCCAGCAGCTCGGCGCTAGCGGGTCACGAGCAGTACTTC,CASSSALAGHEQYF
TRBJ2-3,-,-,TRBV5-1,TGCGCCAGCAGCTTGGCGCCTACGGGCACAGATACGCAGTATTTT,CASSLAPTGTDTQYF
TRBJ1-1,-,-,TRBV20-1,TGCAGTGCTAGTTCACGGACAGCATTGAACACTGAAGCTTTCTTT,CSASSRTALNTEAFF
TRBJ1-4,-,once,TRBV7-2,TGTGCCAGCAGCCAAATCCAGGGGAATGAAAAACTGTTTTTT,CASSQIQGNEKLFF
TRBJ2-1,-,-,TRBV15,TGTGCCACCAGCAGAGATAGGGTACAGGCCGTGGGTGGTGAGCAGTTCTTC,CATSRDRVQAVGGEQFF
TRBJ1-2,-,-,TRBV7-2,TGTGCCAGCAGCACCCGGACCGCAAACTATGGCTACACCTTC,CASSTRTANYGYTF
TRBJ1-2,-,-,TRBV20-1,TGCAGTGCTTATTCTAGCCCTGCAGGGAACTATGGCTACACCTTC,CSAYSSPAGNYGYTF
TRBJ1-6,-,-,TRBV12-3/TRBV12-4,TGTGCCAGCAGTCCCGGAGCCCATAATTCACCCCTCCACTTT,CASSPGAHNSPLHF
TRBJ1-2,-,-,TRBV3-1,TGTGCCAGCAGCCAAGAAGGGACCGCTGGCGGCTACACCTTC,CASSQEGTAGGYTF
TRBJ2-5,-,-,TRBV27,TGTGCCAGCAGTCCCATACTCGGGACTGACCCGGGGGAGACCCAGTACTTC,CASSPILGTDPGETQYF
TRBJ1-5,TRBD1,-,TRBV6-5,TGTGCCAGCAGACCGGGACAGGGAAAGAATCAGCCCCAGCATTTT,CASRPGQGKNQPQHF
TRBJ2-3,TRBD2,-,TRBV20-1,TGCAGTGCTATACCTTTCAGCGGGGTGGTAGATACGCAGTATTTT,CSAIPFSGVVDTQYF
TRBJ2-2,TRBD2,-,TRBV29-1,TGCAGCGTTGAAGAAATTTCGGGGGGAGGCGGGGAGCTGTTTTTT,CSVEEISGGGGELFF
TRBJ1-6,-,-,TRBV5-4,TGTGCCAGCAGCTTGAACCCAGGGGAAAATTCACCCCTCCACTTT,CASSLNPGENSPLHF
TRBJ2-5,-,-,TRBV7-2,TGTGCCAGCAGCTTAGATCGGGTGGAGACCCAGTACTTC,CASSLDRVETQYF
TRBJ1-6,-,once,TRBV3-1,TGTGCCAGCAGCCGGTGGAGCGGAGGGGATAATTCACCCCTCCACTTT,CASSRWSGGDNSPLHF
TRBJ2-1,TRBD2,once,TRBV5-4,TGTGCCAGCACCCCCGGGCTAGCGGGGCACAATGAGCAGTTCTTC,CASTPGLAGHNEQFF
TRBJ2-7,-,once,TRBV27,TGTGCCAGCAGTTTATCGAACTCAGGGGTCTACGAGCAGTACTTC,CASSLSNSGVYEQYF